This TCR beta chain was sequenced in a study of OX40 agonist ivuxolimab in advanced cancers. Study in general: Patients were dosed intravenously with ivuxolimab at 0.01 to 10 mg/kg every 2 weeks.

Generated by immunoSEQ multiplex PCR, the TCRdb table keeps only in-frame clones and is missing some. The table shows tens of thousands of clones, with 75% to 85% occurring only once. The CDR3 covers 15 residues. V dropped 0 bases and J dropped 3 bases, with 12 bases sitting between them. Germline lookup yields CDR1 SGHKS and CDR2 YYEKEE (reference sequence). The receptor was derived from an adult with an advanced solid tumor such as melanoma, head and neck, liver or kidney cancer. V and J are TRBV5-5 and TRBJ1-1, with TRBD1 as a possible D gene (5 bases). The source was CD4+ or CD8+ T cells sorted from blood, collected in a trial of the OX40 agonist ivuxolimab. Here the CDR3 reads CASSLERVGDTEAFF. The CDR3 DNA is TGTGCCAGCAGCTTGGAGAGGGTGGGGGACACTGAAGCTTTCTTT.